This T cell receptor beta chain was found in a study of T cell repertoires in cytomegalovirus infection (dated by TCRdb to the late 2010s). Regarding the complete study: Alongside well-studied HLA-B-restricted epitopes, the peptide stimulations were aimed at recently identified HLA-C-restricted CMV epitopes, whose presentation resists viral immunomodulation. Donor HLA type was relevant to the analysis, because carriage of CMV infection together with the matching HLA type was indicated by public TCR beta signatures. Broad study findings and their caveats: In both this cohort and an independent roughly 400-donor cohort, the cumulative frequency of public TCR beta family members distinguished carriers of CMV infection plus the relevant HLA type. The ex vivo response was dominated by HLA-C-restricted CMV-specific TCR beta clonotypes, which also provided the single most frequent clonotype in two of eight donors.

The sample's treatment or condition label, decoded: in vitro stimulation with specific CMV peptide epitopes to enrich CMV-specific T cells. The germline V gene supplies CDR1 MNHEY and CDR2 SVGEGT. From the cysteine up to the phenylalanine, the CDR3 has a length of 16 residues. Only the CDR3 DNA stays, 48 bases, in frame from base 1. V and J are truncated by 6 bases and 4 bases respectively, leaving an intervening sequence of 22 bases. Sequenced on an Illumina HiSeq 1500. In-frame beta chains were kept once TCRdb had trimmed the public reads at Q25 with fastp and called clones with MiXCR. Rows are combined by CDR3 protein, so each entry shows the most common genes and DNA. For this sample there are fewer than 200,000 distinct CDR3 sequences; roughly 22% appear just once. Roughly 27% of the sample belongs to the ten largest clones. About this clonotype: Its antigen target is currently unknown. Base qualities are not recorded, but no much larger clone differs from it by a single base.

The sequence came from a human donor in good health (CMV status not recorded). Some clones in this sample may be carry-over from other donors' samples. Rearrangement joined TRBV6-2 or TRBV6-3 to TRBJ2-7; the D gene could be TRBD1 or TRBD2, each one agreeing over 6 bases. The sample here was CD8+ T cells from cultured PBMCs, taken from culture after CMV antigen stimulation. The CDR3 loop reads CASSPRGQGGGYEQYF. The DNA sequence is as follows: TGTGCCAGCAGCCCCCGTGGACAAGGAGGGGGTTACGAGCAGTACTTC.